Listed below are T cell receptor beta chains from one sample, sequenced in a study of blood T cell repertoires in COVID-19. Produced via immunoSEQ multiplex PCR; TCRdb's table is partial and in-frame only. The sample lists roughly 80,000 clones, 78% seen once, with about a sixth in the top ten. Sequencing used peripheral blood. These receptors originate from a human donor in a cohort sampled during active COVID-19. The CDR3 runs from the conserved cysteine through the conserved F or W. Fields, in order: J gene, V gene, CDR3 protein.

TRBJ2-5	TRBV10-1	CATQRRQGTQYQETQYF
TRBJ2-1	TRBV29-1	CSVGASGTYNEQFF
TRBJ2-1	TRBV7-9	CASTPRGSYNEQFF
TRBJ1-5	TRBV7-2	CASSLSGWNQPQHF
TRBJ1-4	TRBV6-5	CASSSWDRAREKLFF
TRBJ1-1	TRBV27	CASSFLTGIAEAFF
TRBJ1-2	TRBV29-1	CSGSEGGGGYTF
TRBJ2-2	TRBV5-1	CASSLGTGWFGELFF
TRBJ2-1	TRBV7-2	CASTLSTLNEQFF
TRBJ1-6	TRBV2	CASSAGGASPLHF
TRBJ2-7	TRBV7-3	CASSAGGEQYF
TRBJ2-3	TRBV7-9	CASSLAGERADTQYF
TRBJ2-2	TRBV7-6	CASSLSVVGSTGELFF
TRBJ2-1	TRBV5-1	CASSLLTYNEQFF
TRBJ2-1	TRBV24-1	CATSDWLGTSGGTSSYNEQFF
TRBJ2-5	TRBV5-1	CASSQGGTNEGQETQYF
TRBJ2-3	TRBV6-1	CASSELAGGPDTQYF
TRBJ2-1	TRBV25-1	CASTLSGNEQFF
TRBJ2-7	TRBV28	CATLEDYEQYF
TRBJ1-2	TRBV9	CASSGQVDGYTF
TRBJ2-1	TRBV12-3/TRBV12-4	CASSLGGGEQFF
TRBJ2-3	TRBV4-3	CASSQGLRYLTDTQYF
TRBJ1-1	TRBV27	CASTFGGSTEAFF
TRBJ2-1	TRBV14	CASSQDVGTSGGLSSYNEQFF
TRBJ1-3	TRBV28	CASTSGGNTIYF
TRBJ1-2	TRBV9	CASSVVPVAYGYTF
TRBJ2-7	TRBV4-2	CASSPQSVPLFYEQYF
TRBJ1-5	TRBV6-2/TRBV6-3	CASSSLATPQPQHF
TRBJ2-2	TRBV4-3	CASSQERGSYNTGELFF
TRBJ2-5	TRBV5-1	CASSLVVAQETQYF
TRBJ2-3	TRBV9	CASSLRGGLAGGSTDTQYF
TRBJ2-5	TRBV5-1	CASNSAGGPYQETQYF
TRBJ2-3	TRBV6-2/TRBV6-3	CASSPGLAGVNADTQYF
TRBJ1-5	TRBV5-5	CASSFDRDRGLYSNQPQHF
TRBJ1-5	TRBV7-9	CASSARQAMNQPQHF
TRBJ1-5	TRBV19	CASSIGGGALQPQHF
TRBJ2-7	TRBV7-3	CASSRRGPEGEQYF
TRBJ2-5	TRBV7-7	CASSVQGWETQYF
TRBJ2-2	TRBV5-8	CASSWANRDTGELFF
TRBJ1-2	TRBV7-2	CASSRSQGFKGYTF
TRBJ1-4	TRBV28	CASSATGEKLFF
TRBJ1-5	TRBV18	CASSPGERSGNQPQHF